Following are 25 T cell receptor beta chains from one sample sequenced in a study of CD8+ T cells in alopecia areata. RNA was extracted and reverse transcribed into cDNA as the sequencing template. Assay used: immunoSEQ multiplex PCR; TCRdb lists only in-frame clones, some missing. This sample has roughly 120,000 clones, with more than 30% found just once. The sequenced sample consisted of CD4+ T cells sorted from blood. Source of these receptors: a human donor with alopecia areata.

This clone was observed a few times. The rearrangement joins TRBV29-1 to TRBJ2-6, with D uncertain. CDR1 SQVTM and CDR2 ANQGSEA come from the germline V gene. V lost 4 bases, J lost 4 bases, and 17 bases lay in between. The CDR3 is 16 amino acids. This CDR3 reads CSVGLLGQVGANVLTF. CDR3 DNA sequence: TGCAGCGTTGGCCTGTTAGGGCAGGTCGGGGCCAACGTCCTGACTTTC.

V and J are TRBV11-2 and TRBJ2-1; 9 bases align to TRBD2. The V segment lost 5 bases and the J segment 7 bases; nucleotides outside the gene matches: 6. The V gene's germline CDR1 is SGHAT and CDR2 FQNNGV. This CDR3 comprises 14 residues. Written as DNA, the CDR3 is TGTGCCAGCAGCCCGGGACTAGCTTTGAATGAGCAGTTCTTC. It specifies CASSPGLALNEQFF.

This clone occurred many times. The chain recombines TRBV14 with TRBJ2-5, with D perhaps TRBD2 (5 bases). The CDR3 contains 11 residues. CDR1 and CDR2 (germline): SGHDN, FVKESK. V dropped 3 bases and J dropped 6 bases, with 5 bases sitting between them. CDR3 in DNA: TGTGCCAGCAGCCAGACTAAGACCCAGTACTTC. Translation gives CASSQTKTQYF.

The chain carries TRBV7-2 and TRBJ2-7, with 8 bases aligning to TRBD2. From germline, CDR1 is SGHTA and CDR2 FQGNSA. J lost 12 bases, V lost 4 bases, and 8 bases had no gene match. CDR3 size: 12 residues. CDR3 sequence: CASSSRLAIPYF. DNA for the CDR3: TGTGCCAGCAGCTCAAGACTAGCGATCCCGTACTTC.

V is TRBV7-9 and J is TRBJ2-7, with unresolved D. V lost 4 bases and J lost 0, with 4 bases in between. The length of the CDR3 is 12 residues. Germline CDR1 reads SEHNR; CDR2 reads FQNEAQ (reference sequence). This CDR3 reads CASSSSSYEQYF. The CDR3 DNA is TGTGCCAGCAGCTCGAGCTCCTACGAGCAGTACTTC.

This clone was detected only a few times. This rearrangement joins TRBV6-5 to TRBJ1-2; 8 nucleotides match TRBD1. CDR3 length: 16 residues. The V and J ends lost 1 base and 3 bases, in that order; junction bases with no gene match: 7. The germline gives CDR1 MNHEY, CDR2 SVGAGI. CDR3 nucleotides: TGTGCCAGCAGTTACTTAGGACAGGGAGGGCACTATGGCTACACCTTC. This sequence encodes CASSYLGQGGHYGYTF.

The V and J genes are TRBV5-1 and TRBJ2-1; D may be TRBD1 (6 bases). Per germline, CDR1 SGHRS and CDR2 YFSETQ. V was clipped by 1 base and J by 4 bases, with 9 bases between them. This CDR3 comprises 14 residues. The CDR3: CASSLSGTYNEQFF. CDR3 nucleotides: TGCGCCAGCAGCTTGTCGGGGACATACAATGAGCAGTTCTTC. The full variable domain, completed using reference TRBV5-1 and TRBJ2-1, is KAGVTQTPRYLIKTRGQQVTLSCSPISGHRSVSWYQQTPGQGLQFLFEYFSETQRNKGNFPGRFSGRQFSNSRSEMNVSTLELGDSALYLCASSLSGTYNEQFFGPGTRLTVL.

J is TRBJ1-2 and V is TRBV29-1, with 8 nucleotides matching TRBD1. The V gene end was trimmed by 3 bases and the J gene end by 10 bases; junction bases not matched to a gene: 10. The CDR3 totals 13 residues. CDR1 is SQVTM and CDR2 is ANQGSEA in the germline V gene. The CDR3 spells CSVDQQGANLYTF. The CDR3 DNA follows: TGCAGCGTTGATCAGCAGGGGGCTAACCTCTACACCTTC.

The CDR3 coding sequence is TGCAGTGCTGGGGGAATTGATGAAGCTTTCTTT. Protein sequence: CSAGGIDEAFF. The chain links TRBV20-1 to TRBJ1-1; D perhaps matches TRBD1 (5 bases). The CDR3 sequence is 11 residues long. V lost 5 bases and J 7 bases, leaving 11 bases between the germline ends. Germline lookup yields CDR1 DFQATT and CDR2 SNEGSKA (reference sequence).

The CDR3 coding sequence is TGTGCCTCGGGACAGGGGCCGCTAAACTATGGCTACACCTTC. This sequence encodes CASGQGPLNYGYTF. The chain links TRBV30 to TRBJ1-2; 10 nucleotides match TRBD1. The CDR3 extends over 14 amino acids. Trimming at V came to 7 bases and at J to 2 bases, leaving 7 bases not matched to a gene. CDR1 is GTSNPN and CDR2 is SVGIG in the germline V gene (reference sequence).

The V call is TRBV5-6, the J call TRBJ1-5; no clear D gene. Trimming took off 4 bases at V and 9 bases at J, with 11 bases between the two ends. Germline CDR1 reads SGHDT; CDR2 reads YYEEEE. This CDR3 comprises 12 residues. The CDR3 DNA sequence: TGTGCCAGCAGCCAGGACCTCGGGCCCCAGCATTTT. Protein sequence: CASSQDLGPQHF.

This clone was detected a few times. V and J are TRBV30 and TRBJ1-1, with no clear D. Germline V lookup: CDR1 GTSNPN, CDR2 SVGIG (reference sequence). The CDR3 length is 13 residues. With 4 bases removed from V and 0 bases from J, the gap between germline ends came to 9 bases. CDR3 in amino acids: CAWTLQLNTEAFF. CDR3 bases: TGTGCCTGGACCCTCCAGTTGAACACTGAAGCTTTCTTT.

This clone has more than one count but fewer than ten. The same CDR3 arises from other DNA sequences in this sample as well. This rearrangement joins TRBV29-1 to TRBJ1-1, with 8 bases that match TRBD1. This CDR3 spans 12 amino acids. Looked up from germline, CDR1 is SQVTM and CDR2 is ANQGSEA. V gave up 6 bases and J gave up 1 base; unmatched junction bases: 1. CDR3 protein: CSVDRANTEAFF. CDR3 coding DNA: TGCAGCGTGGACAGGGCGAACACTGAAGCTTTCTTT. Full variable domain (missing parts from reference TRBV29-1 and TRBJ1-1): SAVISQKPSRDICQRGTSLTIQCQVDSQVTMMFWYRQQPGQSLTLIATANQGSEATYESGFVIDKFPISRPNLTFSTLTVSNMSPEDSSIYLCSVDRANTEAFFGQGTRLTVV.

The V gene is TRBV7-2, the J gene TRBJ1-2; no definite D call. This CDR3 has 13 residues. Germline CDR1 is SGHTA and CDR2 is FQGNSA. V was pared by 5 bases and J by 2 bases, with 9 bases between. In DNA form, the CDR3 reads TGTGCCAGCAGCCCCATTCAAAACTATGGCTACACCTTC. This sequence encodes CASSPIQNYGYTF.

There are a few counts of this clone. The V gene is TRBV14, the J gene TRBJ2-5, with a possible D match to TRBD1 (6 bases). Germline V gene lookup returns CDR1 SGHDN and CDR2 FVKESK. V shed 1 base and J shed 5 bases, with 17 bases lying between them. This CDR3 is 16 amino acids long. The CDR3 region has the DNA TGTGCCAGCAGCCAAGCCAGGGGCAGGGAAACGGAGACCCAGTACTTC. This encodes CASSQARGRETETQYF.

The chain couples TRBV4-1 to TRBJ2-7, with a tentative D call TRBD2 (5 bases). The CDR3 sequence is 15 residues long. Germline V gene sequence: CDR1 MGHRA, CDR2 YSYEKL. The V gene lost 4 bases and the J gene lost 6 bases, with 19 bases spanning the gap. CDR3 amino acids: CASSRAGLSPVEQYF. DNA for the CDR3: TGCGCCAGCAGCCGTGCAGGACTGTCCCCCGTCGAGCAGTACTTC.

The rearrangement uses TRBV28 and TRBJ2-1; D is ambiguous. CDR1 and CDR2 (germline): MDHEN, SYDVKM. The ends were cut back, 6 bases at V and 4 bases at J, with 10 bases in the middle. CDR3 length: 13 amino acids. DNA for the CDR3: TGTGCCAGCAGCCTGGCCCAATACAATGAGCAGTTCTTC. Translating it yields CASSLAQYNEQFF.

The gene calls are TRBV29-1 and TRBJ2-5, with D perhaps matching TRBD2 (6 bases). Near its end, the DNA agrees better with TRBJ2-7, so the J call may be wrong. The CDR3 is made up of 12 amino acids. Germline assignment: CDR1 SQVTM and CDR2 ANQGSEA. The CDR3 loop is CSVGERAYEQYF. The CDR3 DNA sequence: TGCAGCGTTGGAGAGCGGGCGTACGAGCAGTACTTC.

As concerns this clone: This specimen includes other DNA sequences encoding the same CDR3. The CDR3 here is CASSRTQGYEQYF. In nucleotides, the CDR3 is TGTGCCAGCAGTCGGACACAGGGCTACGAGCAGTACTTC. This sequence joins TRBV6-5 and TRBJ2-7; perhaps TRBD1 as D (6 bases). The CDR3 covers 13 residues. Germline-derived CDR1 and CDR2 are MNHEY and SVGAGI. Trimming took 5 bases from V and 3 from J, leaving 11 bases between them.

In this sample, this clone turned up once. This chain's CDR3 is CASRRTGQETQYF. The CDR3 coding sequence is TGTGCCAGCAGGCGTACCGGTCAAGAGACCCAGTACTTC. The chain recombines TRBV27 with TRBJ2-5; no clear D gene. V dropped 6 bases and J dropped 2 bases, with 10 bases sitting between them. Per germline, CDR1 MNHEY and CDR2 SMNVEV (reference sequence). This CDR3 is 13 amino acids long.

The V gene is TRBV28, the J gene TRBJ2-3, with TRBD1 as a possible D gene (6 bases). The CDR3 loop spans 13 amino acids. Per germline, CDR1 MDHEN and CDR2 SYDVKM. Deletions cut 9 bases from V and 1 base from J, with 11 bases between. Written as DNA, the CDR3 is TGTGCCAGTAGAGGGGGAGGCACAGATACGCAGTATTTT. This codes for CASRGGGTDTQYF.

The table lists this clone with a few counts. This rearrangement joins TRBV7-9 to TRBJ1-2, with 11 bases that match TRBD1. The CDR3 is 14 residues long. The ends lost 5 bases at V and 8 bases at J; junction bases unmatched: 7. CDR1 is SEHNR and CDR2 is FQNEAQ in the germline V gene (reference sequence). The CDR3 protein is CASSIRTGGYGYTF. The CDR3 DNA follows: TGTGCCAGCAGCATAAGGACAGGGGGCTACGGCTACACCTTC. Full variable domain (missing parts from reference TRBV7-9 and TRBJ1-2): DTGVSQNPRHKITKRGQNVTFRCDPISEHNRLYWYRQTLGQGPEFLTYFQNEAQLEKSRLLSDRFSAERPKGSFSTLEIQRTEQGDSAMYLCASSIRTGGYGYTFGSGTRLTVV.

The CDR3 region has the DNA TGTGCCAGCAGCTTATGGGGAAACAATGAGCAGTTCTTC. Protein: CASSLWGNNEQFF. This chain uses TRBV11-1 with TRBJ2-1; D uncertain. This CDR3 spans 13 amino acids. Deletions cut 2 bases from V and 5 bases from J, with 7 bases between. Per the germline V gene, CDR1 is SGHAT and CDR2 is FQDESV (reference sequence).

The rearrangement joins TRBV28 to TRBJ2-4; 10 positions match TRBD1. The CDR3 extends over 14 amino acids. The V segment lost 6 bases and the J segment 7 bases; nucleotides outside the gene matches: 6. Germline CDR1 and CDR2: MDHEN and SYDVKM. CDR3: CASRQGQGRNIQYF. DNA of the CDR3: TGTGCCAGCAGACAGGGACAGGGGAGGAACATTCAGTACTTC.

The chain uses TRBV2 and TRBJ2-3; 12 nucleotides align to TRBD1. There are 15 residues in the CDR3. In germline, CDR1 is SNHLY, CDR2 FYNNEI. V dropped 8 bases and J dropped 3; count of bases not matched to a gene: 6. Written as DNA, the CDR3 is TGTGCCAGCGGGACAGGGGGCGGAGGTACAGATACGCAGTATTTT. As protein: CASGTGGGGTDTQYF.